A single sample is the source of the 3 T cell receptor beta chains below, sequenced in a study of cytomegalovirus exposure and HLA in healthy donors. The PCR made use of 60 Vbeta and 13 Jbeta primers. Data came from immunoSEQ multiplex PCR; TCRdb stores just in-frame clones and leaves some out. The profile shows more than 95,000 clones, about 83% of them singletons. The sequencing input was PBMCs. All receptors come from a man aged 18 to 35 in good health and CMV-seronegative.

The chain has TRBV7-3 and TRBJ2-1, with no clear D. Trimming removed 2 bases from V and 0 bases from J, with 8 bases in between. The germline gives CDR1 SGHTA, CDR2 FQGTGA. The CDR3 totals 15 residues. CDR3 sequence reads: CASSLVSASYNEQFF. The CDR3 DNA follows: TGTGCCAGCAGCTTAGTTAGTGCCTCCTACAATGAGCAGTTCTTC. The whole variable domain, remainder taken from reference TRBV7-3 and TRBJ2-1, is GAGVSQTPSNKVTEKGKYVELRCDPISGHTALYWYRQSLGQGPEFLIYFQGTGAADDSGLPNDRFFAVRPEGSVSTLKIQRTERGDSAVYLCASSLVSASYNEQFFGPGTRLTVL.

The chain combines TRBV19 with TRBJ1-1, with D hard to call. Deletions cut 6 bases from V and 0 bases from J, with 11 bases between. Germline assignment: CDR1 LNHDA and CDR2 SQIVND (reference sequence). The CDR3 length is 14 residues. The CDR3 DNA reads TGTGCCAGTAGCGCGCAGGCCGTGAACACTGAAGCTTTCTTT. Its protein is CASSAQAVNTEAFF.

J is TRBJ2-7 and V is TRBV30; 9 bases map to TRBD1. This CDR3 region has 15 residues. V was clipped by 5 bases and J by 1 base; unmatched bases: 9. The germline gives CDR1 GTSNPN, CDR2 SVGIG (reference sequence). The CDR3 sequence is CAWLLPGQGSYEQYF. As DNA, the CDR3 is TGTGCCTGGCTCTTGCCGGGACAGGGTTCCTACGAGCAGTACTTC. Using reference TRBV30 and TRBJ2-7 for the parts outside the CDR3, the full variable domain is SQTIHQWPATLVQPVGSPLSLECTVEGTSNPNLYWYRQAAGRGLQLLFYSVGIGQISSEVPQNLSASRPQDRQFILSSKKLLLSDSGFYLCAWLLPGQGSYEQYFGPGTRLTVT.